This record covers a single T cell receptor beta chain. The sample is drawn from a study of technical replicates of blood from a few donors. V shed 1 base and J shed 4 bases, with 16 bases lying between them. From germline, CDR1 is LNHDA and CDR2 SQIVND (reference sequence). The CDR3 contains 16 residues. Data came from immunoSEQ multiplex PCR; TCRdb stores just in-frame clones and leaves some out. Of about 97,000 clones in the sample, approximately 95% were seen once. The sequencing input was T cells isolated from PBMCs. The chain combines TRBV19 with TRBJ1-1; tentatively, D is TRBD1 (6 bases). The origin of this receptor is a human donor in good health. In DNA, the CDR3 is TGTGCCAGTAGTATAGGACAGGCTGGCTTTAGCACTGAAGCTTTCTTT. It codes for CASSIGQAGFSTEAFF.